The TCR beta chain described here comes from a study of blood T cell repertoires in COVID-19. Study details: Italy, Spain and the United States were the sources of the convalescent and acute COVID-19 samples.

Repertoires were generated with immunoSEQ multiplex PCR, while TCRdb's copy carries only in-frame clones and drops some. The repertoire consists of under 200,000 clones, with about 85% occurring once and the leading ten covering approximately 9.8%. The CDR3 contains 16 residues. The germline gives CDR1 MNHNS, CDR2 SASEGT. V lost 2 bases to trimming and J lost 0 bases, with 11 bases between them. This chain joins TRBV6-1 and TRBJ1-5, with D uncertain. This sequence was found in a woman aged 80 or older with acute or convalescent COVID-19. The sample taken for sequencing was peripheral blood. In DNA, the CDR3 is TGTGCCAGCAGTGAATATAACGAGGTTAGCAATCAGCCCCAGCATTTT. Translation: CASSEYNEVSNQPQHF.